In this sample, the clone carrying this TCR beta chain turned up a few times. Its specificity is unknown. The culture ran for approximately 10 days, and then CD4+ T cells were isolated. Each participant was administered two doses of either the BNT162b2 or the mRNA-1273 vaccine. The data originate from a study of vaccination effects on CD4 cells after COVID-19. Study outcomes and limitations: Infection-derived and vaccine-derived clones contracted markedly late after vaccination.

The germline V gene encodes CDR1 MGHDK and CDR2 SYGVNS. This CDR3 region has 17 residues. V shed 1 base and J 4 bases; nucleotides not matched to a gene: 9. TCRdb's copy holds only in-frame clones and misses some; the assay was immunoSEQ multiplex PCR. The table records around 49,000 clones, around 70% of them present only once. The origin of this receptor is a human donor who received a COVID-19 vaccine. The chain uses TRBV25-1 and TRBJ2-2; 7 bases align to TRBD1. Sequences were derived from CD4+ T cells from PBMCs cultured without peptide, sampled after COVID-19 vaccination. CDR3 protein: CASSELGQGVGTGELFF. The CDR3 coding sequence is TGTGCCAGCAGTGAATTAGGGCAGGGGGTTGGCACCGGGGAGCTGTTTTTT.